The 3 T cell receptor beta chains reported below all come from one sample, sequenced in a study of OX40 agonist ivuxolimab in advanced cancers. Measured with immunoSEQ multiplex PCR; TCRdb has only the in-frame clones, and not every one. The sample lists 55,000 to 80,000 clones, about 89% seen once, with approximately 5.2% in the top ten. Sample: CD4+ or CD8+ T cells sorted from blood, taken in a trial of the OX40 agonist ivuxolimab. These receptors all come from an adult with an advanced solid tumor such as melanoma, head and neck, liver or kidney cancer.

The gene calls are TRBV6-1 and TRBJ2-3; D possibly corresponds to TRBD1 (6 bases). V lost 8 bases and J 0 bases, leaving 12 bases between the germline ends. Germline loops: CDR1 MNHNS, CDR2 SASEGT. The CDR3 runs to 14 residues. CDR3 residues: CASLGAPSTDTQYF. The CDR3 region has the DNA TGTGCCAGCTTGGGGGCACCTAGCACAGATACGCAGTATTTT.

The V and J genes are TRBV6-5 and TRBJ1-5, with 7 nucleotides matching TRBD1. The V gene's germline CDR1 is MNHEY and CDR2 SVGAGI. Trimming at V came to 6 bases and at J to 3 bases, leaving 5 bases not matched to a gene. CDR3 length: 14 amino acids. Here the CDR3 DNA reads TGTGCCAGCAGAAAGACAGGGTACAATCAGCCCCAGCATTTT. This sequence encodes CASRKTGYNQPQHF.

The CDR3 sequence: CASSLVAGRYNEQFF. The CDR3, as DNA: TGTGCCAGCAGTTTAGTAGCGGGACGCTACAATGAGCAGTTCTTC. The V and J genes are TRBV6-4 and TRBJ2-1, with TRBD2 matching 8 bases. This CDR3 spans 15 amino acids. J was trimmed by 3 bases and V by 5 bases; bases with no gene match: 6. Per the germline V gene, CDR1 is MRHNA and CDR2 is SNTAGT.